The source of this TCR beta chain is a study of blood T cell repertoires in COVID-19. At the level of the study: PBMCs, B-cell-depleted T cells, or T cells provided the cDNA or gDNA that made up the material.

As originally analysed: Estimation of nucleated cell counts was performed using reference gene primer amplification. The method was immunoSEQ multiplex PCR; TCRdb's version includes in-frame clones alone and lacks a portion of them. V, J and clone size reflect that table, while D and trimming were determined from the DNA. Of 50,000 to 80,000 clones in the sample, 80% to 95% were seen once. V lost 2 bases and J 1 base, leaving 6 bases between the germline ends. The CDR3 is 14 amino acids. CDR1 LGHDT and CDR2 YNNKEL come from the germline V gene (reference sequence). The specimen was peripheral blood. The clonotype originates from a woman of 80 years or more with active COVID-19. This chain connects TRBV3-1 (or the pseudogene TRBV3-2) to TRBJ1-5; D gene ambiguous. The CDR3 nucleotides are TGTGCCAGCAGCCAAAGAGGAAGCAATCAGCCCCAGCATTTT. Translated, it gives CASSQRGSNQPQHF.